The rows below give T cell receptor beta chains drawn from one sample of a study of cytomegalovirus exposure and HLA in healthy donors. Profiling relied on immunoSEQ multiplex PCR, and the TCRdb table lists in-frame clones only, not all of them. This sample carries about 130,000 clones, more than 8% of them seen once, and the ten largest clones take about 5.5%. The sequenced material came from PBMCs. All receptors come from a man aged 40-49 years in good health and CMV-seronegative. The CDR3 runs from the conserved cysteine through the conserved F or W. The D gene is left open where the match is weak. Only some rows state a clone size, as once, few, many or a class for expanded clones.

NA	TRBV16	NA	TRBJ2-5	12	TGTGCCAGCAGCCAATCGCGGGAGACCCAGTACTTC	CASSQSRETQYF
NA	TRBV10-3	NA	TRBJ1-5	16	TGTGCCATCAGTGAGGCCCCAGGTAATAGCAATCAGCCCCAGCATTTT	CAISEAPGNSNQPQHF
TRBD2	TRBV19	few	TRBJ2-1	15	TGTGCCAGTATCCCTAGCGGGGGCACCTACAATGAGCAGTTCTTC	CASIPSGGTYNEQFF
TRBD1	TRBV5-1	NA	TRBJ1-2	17	TGCGCCAGCAGCCCCGGGACAGGGGTCCTCATTTCCTATGGCTACACCTTC	CASSPGTGVLISYGYTF
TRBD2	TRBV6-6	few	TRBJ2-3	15	TGTGCCAGCAGTCTCCCGACTAGCGGGTTGGATACGCAGTATTTT	CASSLPTSGLDTQYF
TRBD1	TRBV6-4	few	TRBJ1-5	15	TGTGCCAGCAGTGACGGACAGGGGGGGAGTCAGCCCCAGCATTTT	CASSDGQGGSQPQHF
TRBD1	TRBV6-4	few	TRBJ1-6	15	TGTGCCAGCAGTGCCAGGAGGCAGGGGGAGTCACCCCTCCACTTT	CASSARRQGESPLHF
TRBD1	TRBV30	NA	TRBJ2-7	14	TGTGCCTGGAGTGGGGACAGGGGCCCCTACGAGCAGTACTTC	CAWSGDRGPYEQYF
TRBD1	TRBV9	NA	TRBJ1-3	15	TGTGCCAGCAGCAGCTCCGGGACAGCTGGAAACACCATATATTTT	CASSSSGTAGNTIYF
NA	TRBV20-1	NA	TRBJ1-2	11	TGCAGTGCTAGGGCGGAGTATGGCTACACCTTC	CSARAEYGYTF
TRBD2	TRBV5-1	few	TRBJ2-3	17	TGCGCCAGCAGCCCATCCACTAGCGGGGGGGGCACAGATACGCAGTATTTT	CASSPSTSGGGTDTQYF
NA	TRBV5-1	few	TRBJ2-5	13	TGCGCCAGCAGCTTGTCCGGGAGAGAGACCCAGTACTTC	CASSLSGRETQYF
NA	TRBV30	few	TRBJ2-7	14	TGTGCCTGGAGTGTAAGGCGGGGCTCCTACGAGCAGTACTTC	CAWSVRRGSYEQYF
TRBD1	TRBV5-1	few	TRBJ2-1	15	TGCGCCAGCAGCGACCGGGACAGGGGACTAGGTGAGCAGTTCTTC	CASSDRDRGLGEQFF
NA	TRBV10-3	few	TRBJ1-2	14	TGTGCCATCAGTGAGTCCCGGGCTAACTATGGCTACACCTTC	CAISESRANYGYTF
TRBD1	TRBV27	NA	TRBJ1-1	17	TGTGCCAGCAGTTCCCTCCCACCAGGGGGCGCGAACACTGAAGCTTTCTTT	CASSSLPPGGANTEAFF
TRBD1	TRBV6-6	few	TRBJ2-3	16	TGTGCCAGCAGTTACTCGAAATCAGGGGGCTGGGATACGCAGTATTTT	CASSYSKSGGWDTQYF
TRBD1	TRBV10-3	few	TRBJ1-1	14	TGTGCCATCAGGGGGGAAGGGGGCTACGCTGAAGCTTTCTTT	CAIRGEGGYAEAFF
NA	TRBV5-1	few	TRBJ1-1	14	TGCGCCAGCAGCGCGAAACAGGGAAGCACTGAAGCTTTCTTT	CASSAKQGSTEAFF
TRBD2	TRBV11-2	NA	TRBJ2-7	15	TGTGCCAGCAGCTATAGCGGGGCTAGTGAGTACGAGCAGTACTTC	CASSYSGASEYEQYF
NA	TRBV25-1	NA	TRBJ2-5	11	TGTGCCAGCAGAGAGCAAGAGACCCAGTACTTC	CASREQETQYF